This T cell receptor (beta chain) was documented in a study of shared clonotypes between healthy human individuals. Using immunoSEQ multiplex PCR, the repertoire was profiled, and TCRdb retains in-frame clones only, with some absent. The table shows some 2 million clones, with just under 95% occurring only once. Only CD45RO-negative cells positively selected for CCR7 counted as naive CD8 cells, so terminally differentiated effector memory CD45RA+ cells were excluded. The sample comprised naive CD8+ T cells sorted from blood. This TCR derives from a man aged 18 to 30 in good health.

In DNA, the CDR3 is TGCGCCAGCAGCCCAGCCGGAGAACTGGCAGGGGGCTACGAGCAGTACTTC. This sequence encodes CASSPAGELAGGYEQYF. This sequence joins TRBV4-1 and TRBJ2-7; 7 nucleotides align to TRBD1. There are 17 residues in the CDR3. Germline V gene sequence: CDR1 MGHRA, CDR2 YSYEKL. Trimming cost V 4 bases and J 3 bases; bases outside gene matches: 15.